The T cell receptor (beta chain) under discussion was sequenced for a study of shared clonotypes between healthy human individuals. TCRdb's table, derived via immunoSEQ multiplex PCR, lists solely in-frame clones and lacks some. The sample contains 600,000 to 750,000 clones, 72% of which appear only once. V lost 0 bases and J lost 8, with 14 bases in between. In germline, CDR1 is MNHEY, CDR2 SVGAGI. This CDR3 is 15 amino acids long. This receptor was obtained from a woman aged 25-40 years in good health. The chain carries TRBV6-5 and TRBJ2-1; D is unclear. The material sequenced was memory CD4+ T cells sorted from blood. Subset given: CD45RA-negative fraction. CDR3 sequence (DNA): TGTGCCAGCAGTTACTCGTACAACCCCTTCTATGAGCAGTTCTTC. Its translation is CASSYSYNPFYEQFF.